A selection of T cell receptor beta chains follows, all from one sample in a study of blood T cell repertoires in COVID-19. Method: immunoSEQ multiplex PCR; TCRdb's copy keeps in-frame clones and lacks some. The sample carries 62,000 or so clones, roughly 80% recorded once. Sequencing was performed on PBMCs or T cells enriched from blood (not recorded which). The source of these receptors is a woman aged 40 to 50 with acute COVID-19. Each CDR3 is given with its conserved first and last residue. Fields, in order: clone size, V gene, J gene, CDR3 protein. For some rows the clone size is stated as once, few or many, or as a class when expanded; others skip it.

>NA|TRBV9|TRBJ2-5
CASSTRAGETQYF
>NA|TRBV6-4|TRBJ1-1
CASSTTGGSEAFF
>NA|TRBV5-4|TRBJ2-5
CASRVKGGETQYF
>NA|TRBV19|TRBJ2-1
CASSLGTDNEQFF
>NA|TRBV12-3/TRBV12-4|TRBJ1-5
CASRGGTNQPQHF
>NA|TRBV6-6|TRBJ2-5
CASSPGETQYF
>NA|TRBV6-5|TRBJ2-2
CASSSGQNTGELFF
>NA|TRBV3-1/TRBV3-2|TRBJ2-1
CASSHGWQGSYNEQFF
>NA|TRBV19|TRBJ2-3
CASSIDRDTQYF
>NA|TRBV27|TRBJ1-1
CASSSRQGATEAFF
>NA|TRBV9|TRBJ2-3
CASSVGLAGLTDTQYF
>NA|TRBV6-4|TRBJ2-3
CASSARPSGSGDTQYF
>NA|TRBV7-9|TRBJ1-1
CASSKDRVGEAFF
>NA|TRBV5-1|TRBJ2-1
CATSSSGGTYNEQFF
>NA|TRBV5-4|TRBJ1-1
CASSSRQGYPEAFF
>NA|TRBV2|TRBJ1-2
CASSWTGDYGYTF
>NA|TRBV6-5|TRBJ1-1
CASSPQRVRVSEAFF
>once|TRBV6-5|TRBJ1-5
CASSSRTGPGQPQHF
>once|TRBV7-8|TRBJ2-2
CASSLNEAGELFF
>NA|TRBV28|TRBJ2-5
CASSLSVGSRQETQYF
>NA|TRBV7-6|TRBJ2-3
CASSPGTGSTDTQYF
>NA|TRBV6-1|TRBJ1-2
CASSEASAANYGYTF
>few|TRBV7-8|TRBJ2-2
CASSSNRAAGTGELFF
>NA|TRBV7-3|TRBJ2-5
CASSRSGGRETQYF
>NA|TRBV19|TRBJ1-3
CASSLRQGSGNTIYF
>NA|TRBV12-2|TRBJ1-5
CASRLPPGQGADVQPQHF
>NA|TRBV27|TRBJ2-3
CASSVWDSLSDTQYF
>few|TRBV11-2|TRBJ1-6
CASSLVSNNSPLHF
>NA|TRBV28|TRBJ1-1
CASSITMMGGLLTEAFF
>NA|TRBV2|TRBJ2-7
CAIWERVHSYEQYF
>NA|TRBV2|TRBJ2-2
CASRPGGRNTGELFF
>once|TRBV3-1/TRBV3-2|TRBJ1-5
CASSRDLNQPQHF
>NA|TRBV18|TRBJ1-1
CASSPDSIGTTEAFF
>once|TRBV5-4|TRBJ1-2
CASSGLGGQRPNYGYTF
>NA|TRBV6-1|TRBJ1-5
CASTQRGQPQHF
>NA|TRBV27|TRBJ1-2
CASSPSGLGIVYGYTF
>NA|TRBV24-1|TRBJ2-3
CATSDNHVHTDTQYF
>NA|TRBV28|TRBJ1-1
CASSLAGAALNTEAFF
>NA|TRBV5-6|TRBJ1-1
CASSLGTVWMNTEAFF
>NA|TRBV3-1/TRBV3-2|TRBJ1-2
CASSPTGQGAGGYTF
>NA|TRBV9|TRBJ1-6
CASTESGTENSPLHF
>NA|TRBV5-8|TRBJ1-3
CASSQKGRGNSGNTIYF
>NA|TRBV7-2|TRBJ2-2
CASSPPSNRDTGELFF